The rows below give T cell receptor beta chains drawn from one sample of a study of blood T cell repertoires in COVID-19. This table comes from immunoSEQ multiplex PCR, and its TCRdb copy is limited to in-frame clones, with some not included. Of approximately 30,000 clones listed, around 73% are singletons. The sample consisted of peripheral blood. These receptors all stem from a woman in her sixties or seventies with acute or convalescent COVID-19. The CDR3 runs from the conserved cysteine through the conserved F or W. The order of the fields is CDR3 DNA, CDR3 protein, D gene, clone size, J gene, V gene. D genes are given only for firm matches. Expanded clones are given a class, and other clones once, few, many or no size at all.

cdr3_nt: TGTGCCAGCAGTCCCACCGACAGGGGGCGCCTGAACACTGAAGCTTTCTTT
cdr3_aa: CASSPTDRGRLNTEAFF
d_call: TRBD1
clone_size: NA
j_call: TRBJ1-1
v_call: TRBV6-6

cdr3_nt: TGTGCCTGGACCACAGGGTTGGGGGTTAATCAGCCCCAGCATTTT
cdr3_aa: CAWTTGLGVNQPQHF
d_call: NA
clone_size: NA
j_call: TRBJ1-5
v_call: TRBV30

cdr3_nt: TGTGCCAGCAGCTCCGGGGGGTGGCGCACAGATACGCAGTATTTT
cdr3_aa: CASSSGGWRTDTQYF
d_call: TRBD2
clone_size: NA
j_call: TRBJ2-3
v_call: TRBV11-2

cdr3_nt: TGTGCCCCAGGATCATACTCTGGAAACACCATATATTTT
cdr3_aa: CAPGSYSGNTIYF
d_call: NA
clone_size: NA
j_call: TRBJ1-3
v_call: TRBV6-5

cdr3_nt: TGCAGCGTGGGCCCCGGACATAGCTCCTCTGGGGCCAACGTCCTGACTTTC
cdr3_aa: CSVGPGHSSSGANVLTF
d_call: NA
clone_size: NA
j_call: TRBJ2-6
v_call: TRBV29-1

cdr3_nt: TGTGCCAGCAGGGGGACAGGGCTCGAAAAACTGTTTTTT
cdr3_aa: CASRGTGLEKLFF
d_call: TRBD1
clone_size: NA
j_call: TRBJ1-4
v_call: TRBV6-5

cdr3_nt: TGCGCCAGCAGCCAACTACTAGCGGGGGATTACAATGAGCAGTTCTTC
cdr3_aa: CASSQLLAGDYNEQFF
d_call: TRBD2
clone_size: NA
j_call: TRBJ2-1
v_call: TRBV4-1

cdr3_nt: TGTGCCAGTAGTGTTCTCCAGGGGAGAGATGGCTACACCTTC
cdr3_aa: CASSVLQGRDGYTF
d_call: NA
clone_size: NA
j_call: TRBJ1-2
v_call: TRBV19

cdr3_nt: TGTGCCAGCAGCGCCGGACTAGCGGGGGGCCACTACACAGATACGCAGTATTTT
cdr3_aa: CASSAGLAGGHYTDTQYF
d_call: TRBD2
clone_size: NA
j_call: TRBJ2-3
v_call: TRBV11-2

cdr3_nt: TGTGCCAGCAGAAAGATTCCTCAGGGGAGCGAGCAGTACTTC
cdr3_aa: CASRKIPQGSEQYF
d_call: NA
clone_size: few
j_call: TRBJ2-7
v_call: TRBV27

cdr3_nt: TGTGCCAGCAGTGACTGGGCAGGGGCTATCAGAACTGGAAACACCATATATTTT
cdr3_aa: CASSDWAGAIRTGNTIYF
d_call: NA
clone_size: NA
j_call: TRBJ1-3
v_call: TRBV6-4

cdr3_nt: TGTGCCAGCAGCTGGGACAGTTATAATAGGCCTAGCACAGATACGCAGTATTTT
cdr3_aa: CASSWDSYNRPSTDTQYF
d_call: TRBD1
clone_size: NA
j_call: TRBJ2-3
v_call: TRBV5-6

cdr3_nt: TGTGCCTGCGACCCCGCCCTCCTCAGGGGGTTTAATGAAAAACTGTTTTTT
cdr3_aa: CACDPALLRGFNEKLFF
d_call: TRBD1
clone_size: NA
j_call: TRBJ1-4
v_call: TRBV24-1

cdr3_nt: TGTGCCAGCAGCGACCTCGGGACAGCCACAGATACGCAGTATTTT
cdr3_aa: CASSDLGTATDTQYF
d_call: TRBD1
clone_size: NA
j_call: TRBJ2-3
v_call: TRBV7-6

cdr3_nt: TGTGCCAGCAGCGCCCAACTAGCGGGGATCTACAATGAGCAGTTCTTC
cdr3_aa: CASSAQLAGIYNEQFF
d_call: TRBD2
clone_size: NA
j_call: TRBJ2-1
v_call: TRBV9

cdr3_nt: TGTGCCAGCAGTCCCCGGACAGGAAGGTCCTATAATTCACCCCTCCACTTT
cdr3_aa: CASSPRTGRSYNSPLHF
d_call: TRBD1
clone_size: NA
j_call: TRBJ1-6
v_call: TRBV6-6

cdr3_nt: TGTGCCAGCCAGGGTTTCGTGGGGCCTCTGTCAGGAAACACCATATATTTT
cdr3_aa: CASQGFVGPLSGNTIYF
d_call: NA
clone_size: NA
j_call: TRBJ1-3
v_call: TRBV3-1/TRBV3-2

cdr3_nt: TGTGCCAGCAGCTCCACGGACGGGGGTGACTCTGGGGCCAACGTCCTGACTTTC
cdr3_aa: CASSSTDGGDSGANVLTF
d_call: NA
clone_size: few
j_call: TRBJ2-6
v_call: TRBV5-5

cdr3_nt: TGTGCCAGTATCTCCCAGGGCAATGGCTACACCTTC
cdr3_aa: CASISQGNGYTF
d_call: NA
clone_size: NA
j_call: TRBJ1-2
v_call: TRBV19

cdr3_nt: TGCGCCAGCAGCTTAAGTCGGGGGGGAGGTGAAGAGACCCAGTACTTC
cdr3_aa: CASSLSRGGGEETQYF
d_call: TRBD2
clone_size: NA
j_call: TRBJ2-5
v_call: TRBV4-1

cdr3_nt: TGTGCCAGCAGGAGCGGGGGGGGTCACAATGAGCAGTTCTTC
cdr3_aa: CASRSGGGHNEQFF
d_call: TRBD2
clone_size: NA
j_call: TRBJ2-1
v_call: TRBV6-5

cdr3_nt: TGTGCCAGCAGCATCCGAGGACAGGGCCCAATCGAAGCTTTCTTT
cdr3_aa: CASSIRGQGPIEAFF
d_call: TRBD1
clone_size: few
j_call: TRBJ1-1
v_call: TRBV3-1/TRBV3-2

cdr3_nt: TGTGCCAGCAGCTTAGGGGCCCTCGATAAGAAGTTCTTC
cdr3_aa: CASSLGALDKKFF
d_call: NA
clone_size: few
j_call: TRBJ2-1
v_call: TRBV7-3

cdr3_nt: TGCAGTGCTAGTCCGGGACAGGGTATGGTTGGCAATCAGCCCCAGCATTTT
cdr3_aa: CSASPGQGMVGNQPQHF
d_call: TRBD1
clone_size: NA
j_call: TRBJ1-5
v_call: TRBV20-1

cdr3_nt: TGTGCCAGTAGAGAAACAGGGCCGAACACTGAAGCTTTCTTT
cdr3_aa: CASRETGPNTEAFF
d_call: NA
clone_size: NA
j_call: TRBJ1-1
v_call: TRBV19

cdr3_nt: TGTGCCAGCAGTTACTCGGGAGGGGGACACACTGAAGCTTTCTTT
cdr3_aa: CASSYSGGGHTEAFF
d_call: NA
clone_size: NA
j_call: TRBJ1-1
v_call: TRBV6-6

cdr3_nt: TGTGCCAGCAGCCAAGATTCCGGCAGGGATTACGAGCAGTACTTC
cdr3_aa: CASSQDSGRDYEQYF
d_call: NA
clone_size: NA
j_call: TRBJ2-7
v_call: TRBV3-1/TRBV3-2

cdr3_nt: TGTGCCAGCAGGCCACAGGGGGCGGCTAACTATGGCTACACCTTC
cdr3_aa: CASRPQGAANYGYTF
d_call: TRBD1
clone_size: NA
j_call: TRBJ1-2
v_call: TRBV27

cdr3_nt: TGTGCCAGCAGCTTAGAGCCGACAGGGACTGAAGCTTTCTTT
cdr3_aa: CASSLEPTGTEAFF
d_call: TRBD1
clone_size: once
j_call: TRBJ1-1
v_call: TRBV7-6

cdr3_nt: TGTGCCAGCGGAGATTGGGGACTAGCGGGGGAAGAGCAGTTCTTC
cdr3_aa: CASGDWGLAGEEQFF
d_call: TRBD2
clone_size: NA
j_call: TRBJ2-1
v_call: TRBV7-9

cdr3_nt: TGTGCCAGCAGCTACCACAGGGATCAACAGTATTTT
cdr3_aa: CASSYHRDQQYF
d_call: NA
clone_size: NA
j_call: TRBJ2-3
v_call: TRBV7-2

cdr3_nt: TGTGCCAGCTCCGAGACAGGGCAACTAAACTCGAACACCGGGGAGCTGTTTTTT
cdr3_aa: CASSETGQLNSNTGELFF
d_call: TRBD1
clone_size: few
j_call: TRBJ2-2
v_call: TRBV18

cdr3_nt: TGCGCCAGCAGGCCTAGCGGAGAGAACACCGGGGAGCTGTTTTTT
cdr3_aa: CASRPSGENTGELFF
d_call: TRBD2
clone_size: NA
j_call: TRBJ2-2
v_call: TRBV10-1

cdr3_nt: TGTGCCAGCAGCTTAGCGCTTGTACAGCCGAACTACGAGCAGTACTTC
cdr3_aa: CASSLALVQPNYEQYF
d_call: NA
clone_size: NA
j_call: TRBJ2-7
v_call: TRBV7-2

cdr3_nt: TGTGCCACCAGCAGAGATCTGGGGGCCGATAGCACCCAGTACTTC
cdr3_aa: CATSRDLGADSTQYF
d_call: NA
clone_size: NA
j_call: TRBJ2-5
v_call: TRBV15

cdr3_nt: TGTGCCAGCAGCCCATACCGACAGGGCAACACCGGGGAGCTGTTTTTT
cdr3_aa: CASSPYRQGNTGELFF
d_call: TRBD1
clone_size: NA
j_call: TRBJ2-2
v_call: TRBV7-2

cdr3_nt: TGTGCCAGTGGGGAGAGTGCCATGGATGGCTACACCTTC
cdr3_aa: CASGESAMDGYTF
d_call: NA
clone_size: NA
j_call: TRBJ1-2
v_call: TRBV2

cdr3_nt: TGCAGTGCTAGTGGGCAGGGTCAGCCCCAGCATTTT
cdr3_aa: CSASGQGQPQHF
d_call: NA
clone_size: few
j_call: TRBJ1-5
v_call: TRBV20-1

cdr3_nt: TGTGCCAGCAGTTGGGGGGACTACGAGCAGTACTTC
cdr3_aa: CASSWGDYEQYF
d_call: NA
clone_size: few
j_call: TRBJ2-7
v_call: TRBV12-3/TRBV12-4

cdr3_nt: TGTGCCAGCAGTTCCACAGAGAACACTGAAGCTTTCTTT
cdr3_aa: CASSSTENTEAFF
d_call: NA
clone_size: NA
j_call: TRBJ1-1
v_call: TRBV6-5